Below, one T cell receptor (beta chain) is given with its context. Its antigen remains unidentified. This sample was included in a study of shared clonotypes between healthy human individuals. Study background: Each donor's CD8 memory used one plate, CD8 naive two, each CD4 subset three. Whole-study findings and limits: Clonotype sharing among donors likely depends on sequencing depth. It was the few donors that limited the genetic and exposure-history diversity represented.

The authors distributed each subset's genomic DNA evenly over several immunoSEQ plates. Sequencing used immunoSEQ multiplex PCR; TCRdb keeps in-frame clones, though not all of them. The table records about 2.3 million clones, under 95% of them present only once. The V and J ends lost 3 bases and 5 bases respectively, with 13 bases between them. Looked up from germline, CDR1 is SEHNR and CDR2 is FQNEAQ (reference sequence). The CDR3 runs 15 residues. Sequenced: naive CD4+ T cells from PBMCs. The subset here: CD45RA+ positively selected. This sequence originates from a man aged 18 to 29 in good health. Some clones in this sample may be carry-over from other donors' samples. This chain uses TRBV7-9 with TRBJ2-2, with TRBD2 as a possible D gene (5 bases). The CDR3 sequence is CASSLPGIWTGELFF. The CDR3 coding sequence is TGTGCCAGCAGCTTGCCCGGGATCTGGACCGGGGAGCTGTTTTTT.